This TCR beta chain was identified during a study of T cell responses to AZD1222 COVID-19 vaccine. Study-level results: Donors skewed white British and female; clonal diversity was possibly underestimated. Baseline serostatus was positive in only five to seven AZD1222 recipients. Spike was spanned by vaccine-associated CD4 TCRs, which were dominant at 160-218 and 743-854. No day 14 peak samples; only post-peak repertoires were characterized.

Generated by immunoSEQ multiplex PCR, the TCRdb table keeps only in-frame clones and is missing some. Found here are 150,000 or so clones, roughly 86% of them singletons; the top ten hold around 5.2%. V lost 7 bases and J lost 8, with 20 bases in between. CDR3 length equals 14 residues. In germline, CDR1 is MNHEY, CDR2 SMNVEV (reference sequence). The table lists this clone with a few counts. The target antigen is unknown. This TCR came from an adult in good health. This chain links TRBV27 with TRBJ1-2, with D maybe TRBD1 (6 bases). The sequenced sample was peripheral blood, obtained on day 0 of AZD1222 vaccination. The CDR3 coding sequence is TGTGCCAGCACCAGAACGGACAGAGCAGAGGGCTACACCTTC. Translation: CASTRTDRAEGYTF.